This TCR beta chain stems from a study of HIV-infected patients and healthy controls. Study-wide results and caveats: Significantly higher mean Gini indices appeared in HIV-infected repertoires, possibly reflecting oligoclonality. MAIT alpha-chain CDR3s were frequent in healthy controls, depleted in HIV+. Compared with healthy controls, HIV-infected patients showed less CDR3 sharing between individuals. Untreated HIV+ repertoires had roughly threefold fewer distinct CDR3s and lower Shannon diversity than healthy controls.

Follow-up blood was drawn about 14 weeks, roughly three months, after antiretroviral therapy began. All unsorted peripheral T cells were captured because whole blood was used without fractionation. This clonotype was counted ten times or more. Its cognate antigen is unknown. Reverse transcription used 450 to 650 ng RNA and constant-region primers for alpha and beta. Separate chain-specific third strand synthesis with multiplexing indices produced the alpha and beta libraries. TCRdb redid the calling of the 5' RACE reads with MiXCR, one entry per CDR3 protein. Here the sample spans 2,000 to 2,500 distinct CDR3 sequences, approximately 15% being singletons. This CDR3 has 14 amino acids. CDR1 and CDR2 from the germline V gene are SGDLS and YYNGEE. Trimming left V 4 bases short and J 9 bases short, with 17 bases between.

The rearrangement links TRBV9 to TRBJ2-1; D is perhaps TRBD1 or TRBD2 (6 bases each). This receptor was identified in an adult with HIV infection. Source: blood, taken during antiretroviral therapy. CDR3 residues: CASSPEGEEGEQFF. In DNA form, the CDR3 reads TGTGCCAGCAGCCCAGAGGGGGAGGAGGGTGAGCAGTTCTTC.